Described below is a single T cell receptor beta chain sequence and its context. Its matching antigen is unknown. The V gene's germline CDR1 is SEHNR and CDR2 FQNEAQ (reference sequence). Germline trimming cut 1 base from V and 5 bases from J; bases unmatched to any gene: 4. The CDR3 runs 14 residues. The sample belongs to a study of cytomegalovirus exposure and HLA in healthy donors. Overall study results and limits: Indistinguishability led to the exclusion of some V segments, TRBV6-2 and TRBV6-3 included. Clonal expansion was found to be greater in HLA-associated TCR beta chains than in equally common others in a later analysis. It was reported in a later analysis that an Asian-associated ancestry cluster showed fewer N-insertions than the 666-donor mean.

The PCR made use of 60 Vbeta and 13 Jbeta primers. TCRdb's table, derived via immunoSEQ multiplex PCR, lists solely in-frame clones and lacks some. Its clone listing holds about 130,000 clones. This chain uses TRBV7-9 with TRBJ1-2; 7 bases fit TRBD1. The sequenced sample consisted of PBMCs. This TCR was recovered from a man aged 25 to 45 in good health and CMV-seronegative. DNA of the CDR3: TGTGCCAGCAGCTTAGAGGACAGGCCGTATGGCTACACCTTC. Protein: CASSLEDRPYGYTF. The full variable domain, in which reference TRBV7-9 and TRBJ1-2 provide the parts outside the CDR3, is DTGVSQNPRHKITKRGQNVTFRCDPISEHNRLYWYRQTLGQGPEFLTYFQNEAQLEKSRLLSDRFSAERPKGSFSTLEIQRTEQGDSAMYLCASSLEDRPYGYTFGSGTRLTVV.